The 32 T cell receptor beta chains presented below share a single source sample, sequenced in a study of control samples from healthy donors and cancer patients. TCRdb's copy holds only in-frame clones and misses some; the assay was immunoSEQ multiplex PCR. The table records about 92,000 clones, roughly 86% of them present only once. The sequenced sample consisted of blood. These receptors were taken from a woman in her sixties in good health.

The CDR3 protein is CARSPWRRANYGYTF. CDR3 in DNA: TGTGCCAGAAGCCCCTGGCGGCGAGCTAACTATGGCTACACCTTC. This chain joins TRBV5-3 and TRBJ1-2; D call uncertain. TRBV5-3 has ORF status, its function being uncertain. V dropped 4 bases and J dropped 0 bases, with 13 bases sitting between them. CDR3 length: 15 amino acids.

In this sample, this clone turned up once. The CDR3 DNA reads as TGTGCCAGCAGCTCGGGACAGGCCAATCAGCCCCAGCATTTT. It encodes CASSSGQANQPQHF. J is TRBJ1-5 and V is TRBV7-2; 8 nucleotides line up with TRBD1. Germline CDR1 reads SGHTA; CDR2 reads FQGNSA. The CDR3 loop spans 14 amino acids. The ends lost 4 bases at V and 3 bases at J; junction bases unmatched: 2. The full variable domain, rest sourced from reference TRBV7-2 and TRBJ1-5, is GAGVSQSPSNKVTEKGKDVELRCDPISGHTALYWYRQSLGQGLEFLIYFQGNSAPDKSGLPSDRFSAERTGGSVSTLTIQRTQQEDSAVYLCASSSGQANQPQHFGDGTRLSIL.

This clone was picked up one time. The genes are TRBV18 and TRBJ2-3; D is uncertain. Germline lookup yields CDR1 KGHSH and CDR2 LQKENI. V gave up 3 bases and J gave up 3 bases, with 4 bases separating them. The CDR3 is 12 amino acids. The CDR3 DNA follows: TGTGCCAGCTCACCCCGTACAGATACGCAGTATTTT. The encoded protein is CASSPRTDTQYF.

This clone was observed a single time. The chain is built from TRBV27 and TRBJ1-6, with 7 bases aligning to TRBD1. CDR3 size: 13 residues. The germline gives CDR1 MNHEY, CDR2 SMNVEV (reference sequence). J lost 5 bases, V lost 6 bases, and 1 base had no gene match. The CDR3 region is CASRTGNNSPLHF. CDR3 in DNA: TGTGCCAGCAGGACAGGGAATAATTCACCCCTCCACTTT.

The chain carries TRBV4-3 and TRBJ2-2; D may be TRBD2 (5 bases). V lost 0 bases, J lost 6 bases, and 20 bases lay in between. Germline values: CDR1 LGHNA, CDR2 YSLEER. This CDR3 is 18 amino acids long. In DNA, the CDR3 is TGCGCCAGCAGCCAAGATAGCCCGGGAATTGGAGTTGCCGGGGAGCTGTTTTTT. Translated, it gives CASSQDSPGIGVAGELFF.

As concerns this clone: With a much larger clone just one base away, this may be a read error. CDR3 DNA sequence: TGTGCCAGCAGTGGGGCGGGGGGCTTGAGCAATCAGCCCCAGCATTTT. Its protein product is CASSGAGGLSNQPQHF. This chain joins TRBV6-1 and TRBJ1-5; tentative D call: TRBD1 (6 bases). Germline V gene data show CDR1 as MNHNS and CDR2 as SASEGT. Deletions cut 4 bases from V and 1 base from J, with 14 bases between. This CDR3 is 16 amino acids long.

V usage is TRBV28 and J usage is TRBJ2-7; TRBD2 agrees at 11 bases. The CDR3 totals 15 residues. V trimming: 8 bases; J trimming: 5 bases; junction bases outside the gene matches: 11. Germline V gene lookup returns CDR1 MDHEN and CDR2 SYDVKM. In DNA form, the CDR3 reads TGTGCCAGCGGGGGAGTAGCGGGAGGGAAGGACGAGCAGTACTTC. This encodes CASGGVAGGKDEQYF.

The chain employs TRBV7-2 and TRBJ2-3; D possibly matches TRBD1 or TRBD2 (5 bases each). Trimming stripped 3 bases from V and 4 bases from J, with 11 bases between. This CDR3 comprises 14 residues. In germline, CDR1 is SGHTA, CDR2 FQGNSA. CDR3 sequence reads: CASSFGTLADTQYF. The CDR3 DNA follows: TGTGCCAGCAGCTTCGGGACCCTCGCAGATACGCAGTATTTT.

The CDR3 sequence: CASTRGGPNYGYTF. In nucleotides, the CDR3 is TGTGCCAGCACCCGGGGGGGGCCTAACTATGGCTACACCTTC. The chain is built from TRBV3-1 (or the pseudogene TRBV3-2) and TRBJ1-2, with a possible D match to TRBD1 (6 bases). Trimming left V 7 bases short and J 0 bases short, with 12 bases between. This CDR3 has 14 amino acids. Germline V lookup: CDR1 LGHDT, CDR2 YNNKEL (reference sequence).

This chain connects TRBV3-1 (or the pseudogene TRBV3-2) to TRBJ2-2; D is uncertain. CDR1 is LGHDT, CDR2 YNNKEL, per germline (reference sequence). Trimming cost V 0 bases and J 3 bases, with 8 bases left between them. This CDR3 contains 15 residues. Written as DNA, the CDR3 is TGTGCCAGCAGCCAAGATGGGCAATACACCGGGGAGCTGTTTTTT. This sequence encodes CASSQDGQYTGELFF.

The chain is built from TRBV28 and TRBJ2-7; 8 nucleotides line up with TRBD1. The CDR3 runs 13 residues. Germline trimming cut 7 bases from V and 7 bases from J; bases unmatched to any gene: 9. Looked up from germline, CDR1 is MDHEN and CDR2 is SYDVKM. This CDR3 is CASKGQARGEQYF. In nucleotides, the CDR3 is TGTGCCAGCAAGGGACAGGCACGGGGAGAGCAGTACTTC.

A few counts support this clone. The chain has TRBV7-8 and TRBJ1-2; D remains unclear. The CDR3 is made up of 14 amino acids. V lost 4 bases, J lost 3 bases, and 12 bases lay in between. The germline V gene has CDR1 SGHVS and CDR2 FQNEAQ. CDR3 DNA sequence: TGTGCCAGCAGCTCGTTGGAGGCCCACTATGGCTACACCTTC. This translates into CASSSLEAHYGYTF.

The gene calls are TRBV29-1 and TRBJ2-4; the D is unclear. The CDR3 length is 14 residues. V was cut by 3 bases and J by 0 bases, with 9 bases left in between. CDR1 and CDR2 from the germline V gene are SQVTM and ANQGSEA. CDR3: CSVEGTGAKNIQYF. CDR3 nucleotides: TGCAGCGTTGAGGGAACTGGAGCCAAAAACATTCAGTACTTC. The complete variable domain, with remaining parts taken from reference TRBV29-1 and TRBJ2-4, reads SAVISQKPSRDICQRGTSLTIQCQVDSQVTMMFWYRQQPGQSLTLIATANQGSEATYESGFVIDKFPISRPNLTFSTLTVSNMSPEDSSIYLCSVEGTGAKNIQYFGAGTRLSVL.

The V and J genes are TRBV3-1 (or the pseudogene TRBV3-2) and TRBJ1-2, with 10 nucleotides matching TRBD1. This CDR3 spans 14 amino acids. Germline V gene lookup returns CDR1 LGHDT and CDR2 YNNKEL (reference sequence). V was clipped by 3 bases and J by 8 bases; unmatched bases: 6. CDR3 coding DNA: TGTGCCAGCAGCCACACCGGGACAGGGGACGGCTACACCTTC. This sequence encodes CASSHTGTGDGYTF.

The chain has TRBV3-1 (or the pseudogene TRBV3-2) and TRBJ2-7; 10 nucleotides match TRBD2. CDR1 is LGHDT, CDR2 YNNKEL, per germline (reference sequence). V shed 3 bases, J shed 7 bases, and the junction held 6 bases outside the gene matches. The length of the CDR3 is 14 residues. CDR3 loop: CASSHSTSGREQYF. For the CDR3, the DNA is TGTGCCAGCAGCCATTCGACTAGCGGGCGAGAGCAGTACTTC.

The rearrangement uses TRBV6-6 and TRBJ2-5; 9 bases map to TRBD1. This CDR3 has 15 residues. Unmatched junction bases numbered 14, after V lost 10 bases and J lost 5 bases. Germline CDR1 and CDR2: MNHNY and SVGAGI (reference sequence). CDR3 loop: CATTEWDRELETQYF. In DNA, the CDR3 is TGTGCCACCACGGAGTGGGACAGGGAATTGGAGACCCAGTACTTC.

V usage is TRBV28 and J usage is TRBJ2-1, with 8 bases that match TRBD2. The CDR3 runs 15 residues. The trim removed 3 bases at V and 4 bases at J, leaving 5 bases unmatched. In germline, CDR1 is MDHEN, CDR2 SYDVKM. CDR3 in DNA: TGTGCCAGCAGTTTGATCGGGGGGGCATACAATGAGCAGTTCTTC. Translation gives CASSLIGGAYNEQFF.

The V and J genes are TRBV7-2 and TRBJ1-2; TRBD1 aligns across 7 bases. The germline V gene has CDR1 SGHTA and CDR2 FQGNSA. This CDR3 spans 15 amino acids. J was trimmed by 5 bases and V by 5 bases; bases with no gene match: 11. CDR3 in amino acids: CASSPYRQGLYGYTF. As DNA, the CDR3 is TGTGCCAGCAGCCCCTACCGACAGGGTTTATATGGCTACACCTTC.

The rearrangement uses TRBV10-3 and TRBJ1-6; perhaps TRBD1 as D (6 bases). Trimming removed 2 bases at V and 0 bases at J, with 11 bases between. CDR3 size: 17 residues. CDR1 ENHRY and CDR2 SYGVKD come from the germline V gene. DNA of the CDR3: TGTGCCATCAGTGAGCAACAGGGTCACTCCTATAATTCACCCCTCCACTTT. Amino acids: CAISEQQGHSYNSPLHF.

J is TRBJ2-1 and V is TRBV11-2, with D maybe TRBD2 (6 bases). Germline V gene lookup returns CDR1 SGHAT and CDR2 FQNNGV. The CDR3 length is 12 residues. The V gene lost 3 bases and the J gene lost 10 bases, with 10 bases spanning the gap. Here the CDR3 reads CASSFSGVEQFF. The DNA of the CDR3 is TGTGCCAGCAGCTTCTCGGGGGTGGAGCAGTTCTTC.

The chain joins TRBV10-3 to TRBJ2-7; 8 bases are shared with TRBD1. The CDR3 has 15 amino acids. Germline V CDR1 and CDR2: ENHRY, SYGVKD. Unmatched junction bases numbered 9, after V lost 6 bases and J lost 2 bases. CDR3 DNA sequence: TGTGCCATCAGCGCGGGACAGGTTAGCGCCTACGAGCAGTACTTC. Encoded protein: CAISAGQVSAYEQYF.

The chain is built from TRBV18 and TRBJ1-4; D is uncertain. Trimming removed 2 bases from V and 5 bases from J, with 9 bases in between. CDR1 and CDR2 (germline): KGHSH, LQKENI. This CDR3 is 14 amino acids long. The CDR3 sequence is CASSPGQQNEKLFF. CDR3 DNA: TGTGCCAGCTCACCAGGGCAGCAGAATGAAAAACTGTTTTTT.

V gene TRBV7-2 combines with J gene TRBJ2-1; the D gene is possibly TRBD2 (6 bases). Germline values: CDR1 SGHTA, CDR2 FQGNSA. The V and J ends lost 5 bases and 6 bases respectively, with 17 bases between them. The CDR3 spans 15 residues. Written as DNA, the CDR3 is TGTGCCAGCAGCCCCCGAGGCAGCGGGCGCAATGAGCAGTTCTTC. This codes for CASSPRGSGRNEQFF.

This clone was detected once. The chain has TRBV7-8 and TRBJ2-1; 14 bases line up with TRBD2. Germline CDR1 is SGHVS and CDR2 is FQNEAQ. The V segment lost 5 bases and the J segment 4 bases; nucleotides outside the gene matches: 7. This CDR3 is 17 amino acids long. The CDR3 DNA is TGTGCCAGCAGCAAGACTAGCGGGGGGGCCACGTACAATGAGCAGTTCTTC. Translating it yields CASSKTSGGATYNEQFF.

V and J are TRBV19 and TRBJ1-1, with D hard to call. CDR3 length equals 15 residues. Germline V gene data show CDR1 as LNHDA and CDR2 as SQIVND (reference sequence). Trimming stripped 2 bases from V and 3 bases from J, with 13 bases between. CDR3 in amino acids: CASSIMGRSYTEAFF. In nucleotides, the CDR3 is TGTGCCAGTAGTATAATGGGCAGGAGTTACACTGAAGCTTTCTTT.

The V and J genes are TRBV29-1 and TRBJ2-3; D uncertain. V gave up 7 bases and J gave up 6 bases, with 11 bases separating them. The CDR3 runs 11 residues. CDR1 and CDR2 from the germline V gene are SQVTM and ANQGSEA. The DNA for the CDR3 is TGCAGCGCCGGAGACAAGGATACGCAGTATTTT. Its protein product is CSAGDKDTQYF.

This chain joins TRBV29-1 and TRBJ2-7; D perhaps matches TRBD2 (6 bases). Between the trimmed V and J ends, which lost 4 bases and 2 bases, there was a span of 9 bases. The CDR3 is 12 residues long. Germline V gene data show CDR1 as SQVTM and CDR2 as ANQGSEA. CDR3 nucleotide sequence: TGCAGCGTTGCCGGGGGAACCTACGAGCAGTACTTC. This gives the protein CSVAGGTYEQYF.

V gene TRBV28 combines with J gene TRBJ2-1, with 13 bases lining up with TRBD2. The CDR3 loop spans 16 amino acids. The V gene's germline CDR1 is MDHEN and CDR2 SYDVKM. The V and J ends lost 8 bases and 6 bases, in that order; junction bases with no gene match: 10. CDR3 in DNA: TGTGCCAGCTCCCCCGCCGGGACTAGCGGGATCAATGAGCAGTTCTTC. Amino acid sequence: CASSPAGTSGINEQFF.

Within the sample, this clone is medium-sized. CDR3 DNA sequence: TGCGCCAGCAGCCAAGATATCGGCAGGGGGAATGGCTACACCTTC. Amino acids: CASSQDIGRGNGYTF. The genes are TRBV4-1 and TRBJ1-2, with 7 bases identical to TRBD1. V trimming: 0 bases; J trimming: 6 bases; junction bases outside the gene matches: 7. The V gene's germline CDR1 is MGHRA and CDR2 YSYEKL. This CDR3 has 15 amino acids.

The gene calls are TRBV10-1 and TRBJ2-4; 8 bases line up with TRBD1. The CDR3 consists of 17 residues. Germline CDR1 reads WNHNN; CDR2 reads SYGVQD (reference sequence). The J segment lost 0 bases and the V segment lost 0 bases, leaving 4 bases of the junction unmatched. The chain's CDR3 is CASSESGQGLAKNIQYF. The CDR3 nucleotides are TGCGCCAGCAGTGAGTCCGGACAGGGACTAGCCAAAAACATTCAGTACTTC.

The genes are TRBV5-1 and TRBJ1-2; maybe TRBD1 (5 bases). This CDR3 comprises 13 residues. Germline loops: CDR1 SGHRS, CDR2 YFSETQ. Trimming took 2 bases from V and 1 from J, leaving 6 bases between them. This chain's CDR3 is CASSFDSNYGYTF. The CDR3 nucleotides are TGCGCCAGCAGCTTCGACAGTAACTATGGCTACACCTTC.

This chain links TRBV4-3 with TRBJ1-2; 7 positions agree with TRBD1. The CDR3 consists of 14 residues. Germline values: CDR1 LGHNA, CDR2 YSLEER. V lost 5 bases, J lost 6 bases, and 9 bases stayed unmatched. The CDR3 sequence: CASSSLQGMDGYTF. The CDR3 DNA reads as TGCGCCAGCAGCTCTCTACAGGGGATGGATGGCTACACCTTC.